The rows below give T cell receptor beta chains drawn from one sample of a study of human T cells and chemical hapten exposure. TCRdb reprocessed the RACE reads with MiXCR, giving one entry per CDR3 protein. The top ten clones hold about 1.5% of a sample with roughly 80,000 distinct CDR3 sequences, 8.6% of them seen once. The sequencing sample was made of whole blood. The receptors stem from a female donor in good health. Some clones in this sample may be carry-over from other donors' samples. CDR3s include the opening cysteine and the closing phenylalanine or tryptophan. A D gene is named only where the DNA matches it firmly. For some rows the clone size is stated as once, few or many, or as a class when expanded; others skip it.

v_call: TRBV19
d_call: TRBD2
clone_size: few
j_call: TRBJ2-1
cdr3_aa: CASSIKRGGTEQFF
cdr3_nt: TGTGCCAGTAGTATCAAGCGGGGGGGCACTGAGCAGTTCTTC

v_call: TRBV6-5
d_call: -
clone_size: -
j_call: TRBJ1-5
cdr3_aa: CASSYLYSNQPQHF
cdr3_nt: TGTGCCAGCAGTTACTTATATAGCAATCAGCCCCAGCATTTT

v_call: TRBV15
d_call: TRBD2
clone_size: many
j_call: TRBJ2-3
cdr3_aa: CATSREPPRSGGDTDTQYF
cdr3_nt: TGTGCCACCAGCAGAGAGCCCCCAAGGAGCGGGGGGGACACAGATACGCAGTATTTT

v_call: TRBV7-6
d_call: TRBD1
clone_size: few
j_call: TRBJ1-1
cdr3_aa: CASSLRVSAGGWDTEAFF
cdr3_nt: TGTGCCAGCAGCTTGAGGGTCTCGGCAGGGGGCTGGGACACTGAAGCTTTCTTT

v_call: TRBV6-5
d_call: -
clone_size: few
j_call: TRBJ1-4
cdr3_aa: CASSYQINEKLFF
cdr3_nt: TGTGCCAGCAGTTACCAGATCAATGAAAAACTGTTTTTT

v_call: TRBV24-1
d_call: TRBD2
clone_size: -
j_call: TRBJ2-3
cdr3_aa: CATGAGGTDTQYF
cdr3_nt: TGTGCCACCGGGGCGGGGGGCACAGATACGCAGTATTTT

v_call: TRBV12-3/TRBV12-4
d_call: -
clone_size: few
j_call: TRBJ1-2
cdr3_aa: CASSLSGVAYGYTF
cdr3_nt: TGTGCCAGCAGTCTGTCAGGGGTAGCCTATGGCTACACCTTC

v_call: TRBV7-9
d_call: -
clone_size: few
j_call: TRBJ1-2
cdr3_aa: CASSLGTGGYTF
cdr3_nt: TGTGCCAGCAGCTTAGGCACTGGAGGCTACACCTTC

v_call: TRBV12-3/TRBV12-4
d_call: -
clone_size: many
j_call: TRBJ1-3
cdr3_aa: CASRGGFDSGNTIYF
cdr3_nt: TGTGCCAGCCGAGGGGGGTTCGACTCTGGAAACACCATATATTTT

v_call: TRBV29-1
d_call: -
clone_size: -
j_call: TRBJ1-2
cdr3_aa: CSGEEGVDYTF
cdr3_nt: TGCAGCGGTGAAGAGGGGGTTGACTACACCTTC

v_call: TRBV25-1
d_call: -
clone_size: many
j_call: TRBJ1-1
cdr3_aa: CASSELVGVNTEAFF
cdr3_nt: TGTGCCAGCAGTGAATTAGTCGGGGTCAACACTGAAGCTTTCTTT

v_call: TRBV10-3
d_call: TRBD1
clone_size: many
j_call: TRBJ1-3
cdr3_aa: CAIGQGEHTIYF
cdr3_nt: TGTGCCATTGGACAGGGCGAACACACCATATATTTT

v_call: TRBV5-1
d_call: -
clone_size: -
j_call: TRBJ1-1
cdr3_aa: CASSYGRGSDTEAFF
cdr3_nt: TGCGCCAGCAGCTACGGTCGGGGGTCGGACACTGAAGCTTTCTTT

v_call: TRBV5-1
d_call: TRBD1
clone_size: many
j_call: TRBJ1-1
cdr3_aa: CASSSTGGPNTEAFF
cdr3_nt: TGCGCCAGCAGCTCCACAGGGGGCCCGAACACTGAAGCTTTCTTT

v_call: TRBV6-5
d_call: -
clone_size: few
j_call: TRBJ2-3
cdr3_aa: CASSYSSADSSTDTQYF
cdr3_nt: TGTGCCAGCAGTTACTCGTCTGCCGACTCTAGCACAGATACGCAGTATTTT

v_call: TRBV2
d_call: TRBD1
clone_size: few
j_call: TRBJ1-1
cdr3_aa: CASRRGQVNTEAFF
cdr3_nt: TGTGCCAGCAGGCGGGGACAGGTGAACACTGAAGCTTTCTTT

v_call: TRBV6-6
d_call: -
clone_size: -
j_call: TRBJ1-5
cdr3_aa: CASRLLRGSRNQPQHF
cdr3_nt: TGTGCCAGCAGGCTGCTGAGAGGGTCGCGCAATCAGCCCCAGCATTTT

v_call: TRBV15
d_call: -
clone_size: few
j_call: TRBJ1-5
cdr3_aa: CATSRVGGGDKFQPQHF
cdr3_nt: TGTGCCACCAGCAGAGTGGGAGGGGGGGACAAATTTCAGCCCCAGCATTTT

v_call: TRBV20-1
d_call: -
clone_size: many
j_call: TRBJ1-1
cdr3_aa: CSARDLGGVEAFF
cdr3_nt: TGCAGTGCTAGAGATTTGGGCGGAGTTGAAGCTTTCTTT

v_call: TRBV5-1
d_call: -
clone_size: many
j_call: TRBJ2-7
cdr3_aa: CASAAGPDRHYEQYF
cdr3_nt: TGCGCCAGCGCCGCCGGCCCCGACAGACACTACGAGCAGTACTTC

v_call: TRBV2
d_call: -
clone_size: few
j_call: TRBJ1-6
cdr3_aa: CASSESSWGSYNSPLHF
cdr3_nt: TGTGCCAGCAGTGAATCGAGTTGGGGCTCCTATAATTCACCCCTCCACTTT

v_call: TRBV5-1
d_call: TRBD1
clone_size: many
j_call: TRBJ2-7
cdr3_aa: CASRIGYRGTYEQYF
cdr3_nt: TGCGCCAGCAGAATTGGTTACAGGGGGACCTACGAGCAGTACTTC

v_call: TRBV12-3/TRBV12-4
d_call: TRBD1
clone_size: many
j_call: TRBJ1-1
cdr3_aa: CASSTGVAYTEAFF
cdr3_nt: TGTGCCAGCAGTACAGGGGTAGCTTACACTGAAGCTTTCTTT

v_call: TRBV11-2
d_call: TRBD2
clone_size: few
j_call: TRBJ2-1
cdr3_aa: CASSWSAGTSGGF
cdr3_nt: TGTGCCAGCAGCTGGAGTGCTGGGACTAGCGGGGGATTC

v_call: TRBV6-1
d_call: TRBD2
clone_size: -
j_call: TRBJ2-7
cdr3_aa: CASSDERGGIYEQYF
cdr3_nt: TGTGCCAGCAGTGATGAGCGGGGGGGTATCTACGAGCAGTACTTC

v_call: TRBV7-6
d_call: -
clone_size: -
j_call: TRBJ1-1
cdr3_aa: CASSSPTRGTEAFF
cdr3_nt: TGTGCCAGCAGCTCACCAACTAGGGGCACTGAAGCTTTCTTT

v_call: TRBV6-5
d_call: TRBD2
clone_size: -
j_call: TRBJ2-5
cdr3_aa: CASSAGRGMTSGVEETQYF
cdr3_nt: TGTGCCAGCAGTGCTGGTCGGGGCATGACTAGCGGGGTTGAAGAGACCCAGTACTTC

v_call: TRBV12-3/TRBV12-4
d_call: -
clone_size: many
j_call: TRBJ1-2
cdr3_aa: CASSLILGKSYTF
cdr3_nt: TGTGCCAGCAGTCTGATCCTGGGGAAAAGCTACACCTTC

v_call: TRBV5-1
d_call: -
clone_size: few
j_call: TRBJ2-3
cdr3_aa: CASSPTTLIDTQYF
cdr3_nt: TGTGCCAGCAGCCCCACCACCCTTATAGATACGCAGTATTTT

v_call: TRBV6-5
d_call: -
clone_size: few
j_call: TRBJ1-2
cdr3_aa: CASSLGQRGGYTF
cdr3_nt: TGTGCCAGCAGCCTAGGACAAAGAGGAGGCTACACCTTC

v_call: TRBV7-3
d_call: TRBD2
clone_size: -
j_call: TRBJ2-3
cdr3_aa: CASSVGLATTDTQYF
cdr3_nt: TGTGCCAGCAGCGTGGGACTAGCGACCACAGATACGCAGTATTTT

v_call: TRBV4-2
d_call: -
clone_size: many
j_call: TRBJ2-2
cdr3_aa: CASRQRDGITGELFF
cdr3_nt: TGTGCCAGCAGACAAAGGGACGGAATAACCGGGGAGCTGTTTTTT

v_call: TRBV12-3/TRBV12-4
d_call: -
clone_size: many
j_call: TRBJ2-4
cdr3_aa: CASSFGEGALAYF
cdr3_nt: -

v_call: TRBV5-5
d_call: TRBD1
clone_size: many
j_call: TRBJ2-3
cdr3_aa: CASKRFRDRDTDTQYF
cdr3_nt: TGTGCCAGCAAACGTTTTAGGGACAGAGACACAGATACGCAGTATTTT

v_call: TRBV6-4
d_call: -
clone_size: many
j_call: TRBJ2-1
cdr3_aa: CASGAEAYNEQFF
cdr3_nt: TGTGCCAGCGGGGCTGAAGCATACAATGAGCAGTTCTTC

v_call: TRBV25-1
d_call: -
clone_size: few
j_call: TRBJ2-7
cdr3_aa: CASSEVGGPYEQYF
cdr3_nt: TGTGCCAGCAGTGAAGTCGGGGGCCCCTACGAGCAGTACTTC

v_call: TRBV30
d_call: TRBD2
clone_size: -
j_call: TRBJ2-7
cdr3_aa: CAWTSGRGASEQYF
cdr3_nt: TGTGCCTGGACTAGTGGGCGGGGGGCCTCCGAGCAGTACTTC

v_call: TRBV15
d_call: -
clone_size: few
j_call: TRBJ2-7
cdr3_aa: CATSRDRSSIIYEQYF
cdr3_nt: TGTGCCACCAGCAGAGATAGGAGCTCGATAATCTACGAGCAGTACTTC

v_call: TRBV4-2
d_call: -
clone_size: many
j_call: TRBJ1-5
cdr3_aa: CASSQALGGGRFSNQPQHF
cdr3_nt: TGTGCCAGCAGCCAAGCTCTCGGAGGTGGTCGATTTAGCAATCAGCCCCAGCATTTT

v_call: TRBV7-8
d_call: TRBD2
clone_size: few
j_call: TRBJ2-3
cdr3_aa: CASSYTRRTSGFADTQYF
cdr3_nt: TGTGCCAGCAGCTACACTCGAAGGACTAGCGGGTTTGCAGATACGCAGTATTTT

v_call: TRBV7-9
d_call: TRBD2
clone_size: few
j_call: TRBJ2-5
cdr3_aa: CASLAGYMETQYF
cdr3_nt: TGTGCCAGCCTAGCGGGGTACATGGAGACCCAGTACTTC

v_call: TRBV29-1
d_call: -
clone_size: -
j_call: TRBJ2-3
cdr3_aa: CSVDEGLPDTQYF
cdr3_nt: TGCAGCGTTGATGAGGGCTTGCCAGATACGCAGTATTTT

v_call: TRBV7-2
d_call: TRBD2
clone_size: many
j_call: TRBJ2-7
cdr3_aa: CASRNILGEASGGHEQYF
cdr3_nt: TGTGCCAGCAGGAACATCCTTGGGGAGGCTAGCGGGGGTCACGAGCAGTACTTC

v_call: TRBV11-2
d_call: TRBD2
clone_size: few
j_call: TRBJ2-1
cdr3_aa: CASSVAGGRYNEQFF
cdr3_nt: TGTGCCAGCAGCGTAGCGGGGGGCCGGTACAATGAGCAGTTCTTC

v_call: TRBV6-1
d_call: TRBD1
clone_size: many
j_call: TRBJ2-3
cdr3_aa: CASSFDRGPDTQYF
cdr3_nt: TGTGCCAGCAGCTTTGACAGGGGGCCAGATACGCAGTATTTT

v_call: TRBV28
d_call: -
clone_size: few
j_call: TRBJ2-7
cdr3_aa: CASSFRGGIVYEQYF
cdr3_nt: TGTGCCAGCAGTTTTAGGGGCGGGATCGTCTACGAGCAGTACTTC

v_call: TRBV5-1
d_call: TRBD2
clone_size: few
j_call: TRBJ2-3
cdr3_aa: CASSLYDGGSDTQYF
cdr3_nt: TGCGCCAGCAGCTTGTACGACGGGGGGTCAGATACGCAGTATTTT

v_call: TRBV29-1
d_call: TRBD2
clone_size: -
j_call: TRBJ2-3
cdr3_aa: CSVEDPLAGGLARIGTQYF
cdr3_nt: TGCAGCGTTGAAGATCCGCTAGCGGGGGGGCTCGCGAGAATAGGTACGCAGTATTTT

v_call: TRBV7-2
d_call: -
clone_size: many
j_call: TRBJ1-1
cdr3_aa: CASSRNRNTEAFF
cdr3_nt: TGTGCCAGCAGCCGGAACCGAAACACTGAAGCTTTCTTT

v_call: TRBV3-1
d_call: -
clone_size: -
j_call: TRBJ2-6
cdr3_aa: CASSQDGQTSGANVLTF
cdr3_nt: TGTGCCAGCAGCCAAGACGGACAGACCTCTGGGGCCAACGTCCTGACTTTC

v_call: TRBV6-5
d_call: -
clone_size: many
j_call: TRBJ1-4
cdr3_aa: CASSYTSSGTNEKLFF
cdr3_nt: TGTGCCAGCAGTTACACTTCTTCGGGGACTAATGAAAAACTGTTTTTT

v_call: TRBV28
d_call: -
clone_size: few
j_call: TRBJ2-6
cdr3_aa: CASSLLSGANVLTF
cdr3_nt: TGTGCCAGCAGTTTGCTCTCTGGGGCCAACGTCCTGACTTTC

v_call: TRBV20-1
d_call: TRBD1
clone_size: many
j_call: TRBJ1-3
cdr3_aa: CSGRDSRLTGNTIYF
cdr3_nt: TGCAGTGGTAGGGACAGTAGACTTACTGGAAACACCATATATTTT

v_call: TRBV20-1
d_call: -
clone_size: -
j_call: TRBJ1-5
cdr3_aa: CSAFNGREVNQPQHF
cdr3_nt: TGCAGTGCTTTTAATGGCAGGGAGGTAAATCAGCCCCAGCATTTT

v_call: TRBV27
d_call: -
clone_size: many
j_call: TRBJ2-6
cdr3_aa: CASSFHSGANVLTF
cdr3_nt: TGTGCCAGCAGTTTCCACTCTGGGGCCAACGTCCTGACTTTC

v_call: TRBV20-1
d_call: -
clone_size: few
j_call: TRBJ2-7
cdr3_aa: CSARRPGNAYEQYF
cdr3_nt: TGCAGTGCTAGACGGCCAGGGAATGCCTACGAGCAGTACTTC

v_call: TRBV15
d_call: TRBD1
clone_size: many
j_call: TRBJ2-3
cdr3_aa: CATSSRQGVTDTQYF
cdr3_nt: TGTGCCACCAGCAGCAGACAGGGAGTCACAGATACGCAGTATTTT

v_call: TRBV4-3
d_call: -
clone_size: -
j_call: TRBJ1-1
cdr3_aa: CASSQERGGRPREAFF
cdr3_nt: TGCGCCAGCAGCCAAGAACGGGGGGGTCGTCCCCGGGAAGCTTTCTTT